This T cell receptor (beta chain) was captured by sequencing in a study of blood T cell repertoires in COVID-19. Study-level information: Researchers got acute and convalescent COVID-19 samples from the United States, Italy and Spain. PBMCs, B-cell-depleted T cells, or T cells were the source of the cDNA or gDNA that made up the material.

Original analysis: Quantification of nucleated cells was approximated via reference gene primer amplification. Profiling relied on immunoSEQ multiplex PCR, and the TCRdb table lists in-frame clones only, not all of them. The V and J calls and the clone size are those of that table, but D and trimming were determined from the DNA. This table has 250,000 to 400,000 clones, around 86% appearing once. CDR1 and CDR2 (germline): WSHSY, SAAADI. The CDR3 covers 14 residues. The V and J ends lost 7 bases and 3 bases, in that order; junction bases with no gene match: 9. The chain couples TRBV10-2 to TRBJ2-7; TRBD1 matches at 7 bases. The sample consisted of peripheral blood. The TCR comes from a man aged 50-60 years with active or convalescent COVID-19. The CDR3 here is CASNSGTDLYEQYF. CDR3 DNA: TGCGCCAGCAATTCCGGGACAGACCTCTACGAGCAGTACTTC.